This T cell receptor beta chain stems from a study of human T cells and chemical hapten exposure. Study context: The patch tests put 0.01% DPC on the skin of the upper back and were read 6 days later. Small pooled library volume differences chiefly drove per-sample TCR yield variation.

Time point noted: patch test 2, 6 weeks after DPC sensitization. As for treatment: therapeutic diphenylcyclopropenone sensitization with weekly scalp DPC. People who gave samples had alopecia, were 18 to 70 years old, and were suitable for DPC. Unique molecular identifiers were affixed to discrete cDNA molecules within the library. TCRdb reprocessed the RACE reads via MiXCR and lists one record per CDR3 protein. The sample lists 350,000 to 400,000 distinct CDR3 sequences; under 6.5% were seen once. CDR1 is MNHEY and CDR2 is SVGAGI in the germline V gene. This CDR3 region has 13 residues. V was pared by 0 bases and J by 7 bases, with 7 bases between.

The chain joins TRBV6-5 to TRBJ1-5; no clear D gene. This TCR came from a woman aged 18-29 years with alopecia areata. Some clones in this sample may be carry-over from other donors' samples. The source material was whole blood, sampled in connection with sensitization to the hapten diphenylcyclopropenone (DPC). The CDR3 sequence is CASSYSKGQPQHF. The CDR3 DNA reads TGTGCCAGCAGTTACTCGAAAGGGCAGCCCCAGCATTTT.